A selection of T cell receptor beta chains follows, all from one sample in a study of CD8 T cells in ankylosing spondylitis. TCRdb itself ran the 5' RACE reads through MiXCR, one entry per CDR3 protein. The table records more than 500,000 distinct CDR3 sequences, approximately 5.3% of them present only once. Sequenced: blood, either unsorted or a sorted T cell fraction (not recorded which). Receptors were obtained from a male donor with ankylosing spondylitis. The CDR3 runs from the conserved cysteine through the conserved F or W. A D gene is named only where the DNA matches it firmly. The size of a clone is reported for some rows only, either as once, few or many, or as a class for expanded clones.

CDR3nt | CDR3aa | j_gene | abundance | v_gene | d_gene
TGCAGCGTGGGTGAGGGTAATCAGCCCCAGCATTTT | CSVGEGNQPQHF | TRBJ1-5 | many | TRBV29-1 | NA
TGTGCCAGCAGCGAGGGATCGGCTCAAGAGACCCAGTACTTC | CASSEGSAQETQYF | TRBJ2-5 | many | TRBV9 | NA
TGCAGTGCTAGAGGTTGGCCCACAGGGGGTCAGCCCCAGCATTTT | CSARGWPTGGQPQHF | TRBJ1-5 | many | TRBV20-1 | TRBD1
TGTGCCAGCAGTTACTACCGGGCGGGGTTGACCTCCTACGAGCAGTACTTC | CASSYYRAGLTSYEQYF | TRBJ2-7 | few | TRBV6-2/TRBV6-3 | NA
TGTGCCAGCAGTTCCATTAAAAGGGGGCAGTACAATGAGCAGTTCTTC | CASSSIKRGQYNEQFF | TRBJ2-1 | NA | TRBV27 | TRBD1
TGTGCCAGCAGTTCACCGGGACTAGCGGGGAGGAATGAGCAGTTCTTC | CASSSPGLAGRNEQFF | TRBJ2-1 | many | TRBV12-3/TRBV12-4 | TRBD2
TGCAGTGCGAACCAAGCGGGAGCAACCGGGGAGCTGTTTTTT | CSANQAGATGELFF | TRBJ2-2 | NA | TRBV20-1 | TRBD2
TGCAGTGCTAGAAGTCCCAGGGGTGGTAGCTCCTACAATGAGCAGTTCTTC | CSARSPRGGSSYNEQFF | TRBJ2-1 | many | TRBV20-1 | NA
TGTGCCAGCACCCTAAGAGGCAGCTCCCAAGAGACCCAGTACTTC | CASTLRGSSQETQYF | TRBJ2-5 | many | TRBV7-2 | NA
TGCAGTGCTAGAGGAGAGGAGACCCAGTACTTC | CSARGEETQYF | TRBJ2-5 | few | TRBV20-1 | NA
TGTGCCAGCAAGGGGGACACGGAATACAATGAGCAGTTCTTC | CASKGDTEYNEQFF | TRBJ2-1 | NA | TRBV2 | NA
TGCGCCAGCAGCTTGAGGACTAGCGGGGACACCGGGGAGCTGTTTTTT | CASSLRTSGDTGELFF | TRBJ2-2 | many | TRBV5-1 | TRBD2
TGCGCCAGCAGCCAGCTCCGGGACTACCTATACGAGCAGTACTTC | CASSQLRDYLYEQYF | TRBJ2-7 | few | TRBV4-3 | TRBD2
TGTGCCAGCAGTAAAGCGGGAGCAGGGGCCAACGTCCTGACTTTC | CASSKAGAGANVLTF | TRBJ2-6 | many | TRBV27 | TRBD2
TGTGCCAGCAGTCGGGACGGCAACTACGAGCAGTACTTC | CASSRDGNYEQYF | TRBJ2-7 | many | TRBV28 | NA
TGTGCCAGCAGAAGTAGCGGATACAATGAGCAGTTCTTC | CASRSSGYNEQFF | TRBJ2-1 | many | TRBV6-6 | NA
TGCGCCAGCAGCCAAGTTTCAGATTCTAACTATGGCTACACCTTC | CASSQVSDSNYGYTF | TRBJ1-2 | many | TRBV4-1 | NA
TGCGCCAGCGGCATCTCCTACGAGCAGTACTTC | CASGISYEQYF | TRBJ2-7 | many | TRBV4-1 | NA
TGTGCCAGCAGTTTCCGACCGGCGGTGAACACTGAAGCTTTCTTT | CASSFRPAVNTEAFF | TRBJ1-1 | many | TRBV12-3/TRBV12-4 | NA